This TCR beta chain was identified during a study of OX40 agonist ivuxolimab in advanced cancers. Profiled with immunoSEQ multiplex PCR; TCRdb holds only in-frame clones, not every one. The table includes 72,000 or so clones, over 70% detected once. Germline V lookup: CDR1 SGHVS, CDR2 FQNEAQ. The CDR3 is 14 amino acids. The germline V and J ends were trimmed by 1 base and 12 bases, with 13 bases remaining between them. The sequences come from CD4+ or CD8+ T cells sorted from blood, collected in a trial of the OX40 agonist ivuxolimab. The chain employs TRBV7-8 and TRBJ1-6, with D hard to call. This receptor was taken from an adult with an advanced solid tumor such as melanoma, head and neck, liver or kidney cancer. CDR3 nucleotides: TGTGCCAGCAGCTTAGGTCAGAGCGGGCAACCCCTCCACTTT. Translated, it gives CASSLGQSGQPLHF.